Presented here are 7 T cell receptor beta chains from one specimen sequenced in a study of T cell responses to AZD1222 COVID-19 vaccine. Assay: immunoSEQ multiplex PCR; the TCRdb copy retains only in-frame clones and omits some. This sample has 130,000 to 150,000 clones, with roughly 89% found just once. Sequenced here: peripheral blood, sampled 28 days after the second AZD1222 dose. All receptors derive from an adult who received the AZD1222 COVID-19 vaccine.

CDR3 DNA sequence: TGCAGCGTCCCAATCAGCCCGGGAGGCTACACCTTC. Translating it yields CSVPISPGGYTF. The chain employs TRBV29-1 and TRBJ1-2; D uncertain. Trimming removed 6 bases at V and 8 bases at J, with 16 bases between. CDR3 length: 12 residues. Germline V gene lookup returns CDR1 SQVTM and CDR2 ANQGSEA.

This clone was counted a single time. The chain has TRBV12-2 and TRBJ2-3; the D call TRBD2 from the table was never checked on the DNA. TRBV12-2 is a pseudogene locus. The CDR3 extends over 20 amino acids. The chain's CDR3 is CASRFLRKMREGPGTDTQYF. The DNA of the CDR3 is TGTGCAAGTCGCTTTCTACGGAAAATGCGGGAGGGCCCGGGCACAGATACGCAGTATTTT.

The genes are TRBV9 and TRBJ1-1, with 11 bases fitting TRBD1. Germline CDR1 is SGDLS and CDR2 is YYNGEE. The CDR3 extends over 15 amino acids. J was trimmed by 8 bases and V by 4 bases; bases with no gene match: 10. This CDR3 reads CASSIRSGTGGEAFF. The DNA of the CDR3 is TGTGCCAGCAGCATACGTTCCGGGACAGGGGGAGAAGCTTTCTTT.

This clone has only a few counts. The rearrangement uses TRBV4-3 and TRBJ2-4; D gene unclear. Trimming shortened V by 0 bases and J by 0 bases, and 15 bases separated the two germline ends. This CDR3 is built from 18 residues. The germline gives CDR1 LGHNA, CDR2 YSLEER. The CDR3 nucleotides are TGCGCCAGCAGCCAAGATCCCCCAGGACCAGTAGCCAAAAACATTCAGTACTTC. Its protein is CASSQDPPGPVAKNIQYF.

This clone appeared once. As DNA, the CDR3 is TGTGCCAGCTCACTCAGGGCCCAAGAGACCCAGTACTTC. It codes for CASSLRAQETQYF. This chain connects TRBV18 to TRBJ2-5; possible D gene TRBD1, 5 bases. Trimming left V 4 bases short and J 1 base short, with 7 bases between. The CDR3 has 13 residues. Germline-derived CDR1 and CDR2 are KGHSH and LQKENI.

The chain joins TRBV6-2 or TRBV6-3 to TRBJ1-1; 9 bases agree with TRBD1. This CDR3 has 14 amino acids. The V gene end was trimmed by 2 bases and the J gene end by 4 bases; junction bases not matched to a gene: 2. Germline CDR1 is MNHEY and CDR2 is SVGEGT. Here the CDR3 DNA reads TGTGCCAGCAGTTACACGGACAGGGGCACTGAAGCTTTCTTT. As protein: CASSYTDRGTEAFF.

V and J are TRBV11-2 and TRBJ2-5; 7 positions match TRBD1. Germline V gives CDR1 SGHAT, CDR2 FQNNGV. This CDR3 has 14 residues. Losses at the gene ends were 3 bases for V and 4 bases for J; bases not matched to a gene: 5. Here the CDR3 DNA reads TGTGCCAGCAGCTTGGATACAGGGGTAGAGACCCAGTACTTC. This translates into CASSLDTGVETQYF.